These T cell receptor beta chains were read from a single sample in a study of T-cell memory formation after mild COVID-19. TCRdb re-analysed the 5' RACE reads in MiXCR, keeping a single row per CDR3 protein. The sample includes just over 300,000 distinct CDR3 sequences, just under 20% seen only once; the top ten take 20% to 25%. The source material was PBMCs or a T cell subset sorted from them (not recorded which). All receptors derive from a man aged 18 to 30 who had mild COVID-19 (a few samples of this study predate the infection). Cell type and time point are not known. The CDR3 runs from the conserved cysteine through the conserved F or W. The D gene is left open where the match is weak. A clone size is listed for some rows: how often the clone was seen (once, few, many), or a class if it is expanded.

TGCGCCAGCAGCTTCGGGACGGAGAACTATGGCTACACCTTC,CASSFGTENYGYTF,-,-,TRBJ1-2,TRBV5-1
TGTGCCAGCAGTTTCCCAGGTCAAGATACGCAGTATTTT,CASSFPGQDTQYF,few,-,TRBJ2-3,TRBV12-3/TRBV12-4
TGTGCCAGCTCCGCTCCACTCAGGGGCTCGACAGATACGCAGTATTTT,CASSAPLRGSTDTQYF,-,-,TRBJ2-3,TRBV6-1
TGTGCCAGCAACCCCAGCGGGCAAGAGACCCAGTACTTC,CASNPSGQETQYF,-,-,TRBJ2-5,TRBV9
TGTGCCAGCAGTTTGGGGACGCGAGGCTACACCTTC,CASSLGTRGYTF,-,-,TRBJ1-2,TRBV28
TGCGCCAGCAGCGTAGACATCTCCTCTGGGGCCAACGTCCTGACTTTC,CASSVDISSGANVLTF,-,-,TRBJ2-6,TRBV5-1
TGTGCCAGCAGCGTTGGATCGCCAGATGCCCAGTACTTC,CASSVGSPDAQYF,-,-,TRBJ2-5,TRBV7-6
TGTGCCAGCATCCCCGACGGGGAAGAGACCCAGTACTTC,CASIPDGEETQYF,-,-,TRBJ2-5,TRBV6-2/TRBV6-3
TGTGCCAGCAGCCCGACTTCAGGGGCACAAGGCTACACCTTC,CASSPTSGAQGYTF,-,-,TRBJ1-2,TRBV7-9
TGCGCCAGCAGTGAGCCCTCGGGGCTAGCGGGGGGCATCCCTCGGGAGACCCAGTACTTC,CASSEPSGLAGGIPRETQYF,-,TRBD2,TRBJ2-5,TRBV10-2
TGTGCCAGTCTACGGGGGGACACCGGGGAGCTGTTTTTT,CASLRGDTGELFF,-,TRBD2,TRBJ2-2,TRBV10-3
TGTGCCAGCAGTTACTCGGGACAGGGTTTTAGCACAGATACGCAGTATTTT,CASSYSGQGFSTDTQYF,few,TRBD1,TRBJ2-3,TRBV6-2/TRBV6-3
TGTGCCAGCAGTTTAGTAAAAGATCAGCCCCAGCATTTT,CASSLVKDQPQHF,-,-,TRBJ1-5,TRBV27
TGTGCCAGCAGTATAACCAGGGGAGAGACCCAGTACTTC,CASSITRGETQYF,-,-,TRBJ2-5,TRBV12-3/TRBV12-4
TGCGCCAGCAGTCAGGTCTTCCAGTGTTTCCAAGAGACCCAGTACTTC,CASSQVFQCFQETQYF,-,-,TRBJ2-5,TRBV23-1
TGCGCCAGCACCAGCGAGGGTGATACGCAGTATTTT,CASTSEGDTQYF,many,-,TRBJ2-3,TRBV5-1
TGTGCCAGCGGCGTGGTAGATACGCAGTATTTT,CASGVVDTQYF,-,-,TRBJ2-3,TRBV7-9
TGTGCCAGCAGCTTAAGAGAGACCCAGTACTTC,CASSLRETQYF,many,-,TRBJ2-5,TRBV5-6
TGTGCCAGCTCACCAGAGAGAGATCTGAACACTGAAGCTTTCTTT,CASSPERDLNTEAFF,-,-,TRBJ1-1,TRBV18
TGCGCCAGCAGCTTACGGGGGGGCCTTGGAGATACGCAGTATTTT,CASSLRGGLGDTQYF,-,TRBD2,TRBJ2-3,TRBV5-1
TGCGCCAGCAGTCTTACAGGGGGCGGGGGCACTGAAGCTTTCTTT,CASSLTGGGGTEAFF,few,TRBD1,TRBJ1-1,TRBV10-2
TGTGCCAGCAGCCCAGGGGGCGGAAGGAACGAGCAGTACTTC,CASSPGGGRNEQYF,few,TRBD1,TRBJ2-7,TRBV12-3/TRBV12-4
TGTGCCAGCAGCCAATCTGCGGGGGGGTCCTACAATGAGCAGTTCTTC,CASSQSAGGSYNEQFF,-,TRBD2,TRBJ2-1,TRBV16
TGTGCCACCAGCAGAGATTTACTAGCGGCTAGCACAGATACGCAGTATTTT,CATSRDLLAASTDTQYF,-,TRBD2,TRBJ2-3,TRBV15
TGTGCCAGCAGCCAAAACGGGAGGCAAGAGACCCAGTACTTC,CASSQNGRQETQYF,many,TRBD2,TRBJ2-5,TRBV7-7
TGTGCCAGCCAAACTACAATAGGCACAGATACGCAGTATTTT,CASQTTIGTDTQYF,few,-,TRBJ2-3,TRBV6-5
TGTGCCAGCAGTAAAAAGGCGCCGGGACTAGCTGGCGATGAGCAGTTCTTC,CASSKKAPGLAGDEQFF,-,TRBD2,TRBJ2-1,TRBV12-3/TRBV12-4
TGCAGTGCTAGGTCGGGGGAAAACATTCAGTACTTC,CSARSGENIQYF,-,-,TRBJ2-4,TRBV20-1
TGCAGTGCTGGGGCTAGCGGCACAGATACGCAGTATTTT,CSAGASGTDTQYF,many,-,TRBJ2-3,TRBV20-1
TGTGCCAGCAGCTTCCAGGGCCCCAGCGGGGAGCTGTTTTTT,CASSFQGPSGELFF,few,-,TRBJ2-2,TRBV7-2
TGCGCCAGCACCCAGGAGCAAGAGACCCAGTACTTC,CASTQEQETQYF,few,-,TRBJ2-5,TRBV5-1
TGTGCCAGCAGCCCCGGGCGCCGGCACAATGAGCAGTTCTTC,CASSPGRRHNEQFF,-,-,TRBJ2-1,TRBV4-2
TGCGCCAGCAGCTCGGACAGGGGGCGCGTCGGGGAGCTGTTTTTT,CASSSDRGRVGELFF,-,TRBD1,TRBJ2-2,TRBV5-1
TGTGCCGGCGCAAGAGATACGCAGTATTTT,CAGARDTQYF,-,-,TRBJ2-3,TRBV30
TGTGCCAGCTCTCAACCCCCGGGACGTAGCTTATGGGAGCAGTTCTTC,CASSQPPGRSLWEQFF,-,-,TRBJ2-1,TRBV28
TGTGCCAGCAGCCCTCGGCAGGTCTACGAGCAGTACTTC,CASSPRQVYEQYF,many,-,TRBJ2-7,TRBV7-2